The clone carrying this TCR beta chain has only a few counts. Its antigen is not identified. The sample originates from a study of cytomegalovirus exposure and HLA in healthy donors. Study-wide results and caveats: Sequencing artifact likely explains a cluster of highly shared sequence variants. Reported results showed that the classifier diagnosed cytomegalovirus status with high specificity and sensitivity. Later on, a genetic analysis was performed. It linked a missense variant in DCLRE1C with V- and J-gene trimming of TCR beta.

Germline V gene sequence: CDR1 SGHNT, CDR2 YYREEE (reference sequence). CDR3 length: 14 residues. Trimming removed 4 bases from V and 5 bases from J; junction bases left unmatched: 6. Primers for the PCR totalled 60 Vbeta and 13 Jbeta. Authors' methods: Some 9.9 million of tens of millions of unique TCR beta chains were shared, per a later count. Clones were sequenced by immunoSEQ multiplex PCR, and TCRdb holds only the in-frame ones, with some missing. The DNA gave D and trimming, while V, J and clone size come from that table. The sample shows around 170,000 clones, approximately 71% of them seen only once.

Material for sequencing was PBMCs. The chain joins TRBV5-4 to TRBJ2-5; 9 nucleotides line up with TRBD2. This receptor was taken from a girl aged 5-17 years in good health and CMV-seronegative. The CDR3 DNA follows: TGTGCCAGCAGCAGTAGCGGGGGAGGGGAGACCCAGTACTTC. Protein product: CASSSSGGGETQYF.